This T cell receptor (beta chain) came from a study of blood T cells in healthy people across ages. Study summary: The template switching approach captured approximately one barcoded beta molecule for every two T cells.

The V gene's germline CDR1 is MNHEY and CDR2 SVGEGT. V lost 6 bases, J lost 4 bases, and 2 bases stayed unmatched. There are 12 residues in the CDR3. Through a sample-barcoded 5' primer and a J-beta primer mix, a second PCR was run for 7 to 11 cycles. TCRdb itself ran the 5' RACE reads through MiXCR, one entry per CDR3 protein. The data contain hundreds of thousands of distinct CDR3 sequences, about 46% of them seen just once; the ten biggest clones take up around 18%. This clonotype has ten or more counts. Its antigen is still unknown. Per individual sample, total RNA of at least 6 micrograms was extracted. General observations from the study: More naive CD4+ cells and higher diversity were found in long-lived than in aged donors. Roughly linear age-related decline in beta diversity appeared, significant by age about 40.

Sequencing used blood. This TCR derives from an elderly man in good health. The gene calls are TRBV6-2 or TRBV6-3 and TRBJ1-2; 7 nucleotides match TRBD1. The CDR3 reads CASRDRAYGYTF. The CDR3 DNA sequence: TGTGCCAGCAGAGACAGGGCCTATGGCTACACCTTC.